This T cell receptor (beta chain) was documented in a study of identical twins. The sample holds a few counts of this clonotype. The germline V gene encodes CDR1 DFQATT and CDR2 SNEGSKA (reference sequence). The CDR3 spans 14 residues. Trimming cost V 5 bases and J 2 bases, with 13 bases left between them. Template switching, a step in the protocol, added a universal primer site, and cDNA carried unique molecular identifiers. Each CDR3 protein is one row after TCRdb ran MiXCR on the 5' RACE reads. Among hundreds of thousands of distinct CDR3 sequences, roughly 18% were seen once, and the ten largest hold over 10%. The same sample was also used in a study of T cells expressing NK-cell markers.

This sequence joins TRBV20-1 and TRBJ2-1; tentatively, D is TRBD1 or TRBD2 (6 bases each). The clonotype comes from a woman younger than 35 in good health. Sequencing used PBMCs. Here the CDR3 reads CSALRRGAYNEQFF. For the CDR3, the DNA is TGCAGTGCTCTTAGGAGGGGGGCCTACAATGAGCAGTTCTTC.